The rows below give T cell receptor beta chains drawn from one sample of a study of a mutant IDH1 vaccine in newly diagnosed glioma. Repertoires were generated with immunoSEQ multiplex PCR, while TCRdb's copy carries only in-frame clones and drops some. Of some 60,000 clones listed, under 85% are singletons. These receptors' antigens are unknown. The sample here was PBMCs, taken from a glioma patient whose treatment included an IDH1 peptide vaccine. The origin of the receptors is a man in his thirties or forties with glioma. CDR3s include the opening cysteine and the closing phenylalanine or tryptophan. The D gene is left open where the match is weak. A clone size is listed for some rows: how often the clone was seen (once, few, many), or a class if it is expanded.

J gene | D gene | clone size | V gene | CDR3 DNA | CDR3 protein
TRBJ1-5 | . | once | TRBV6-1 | TGTGCCAGCACCCCGGTTGCTCAGCCCCAGCATTTT | CASTPVAQPQHF
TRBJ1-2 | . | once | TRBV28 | TGTGCCAGCCACGACGAGGCTGGCTATGGCTACACCTTC | CASHDEAGYGYTF
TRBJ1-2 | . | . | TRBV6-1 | TGTGCCAGCAGTGAACCGGACGACATCAAATCACTAGAAAAGACACTTGGCTACACCTTC | CASSEPDDIKSLEKTLGYTF
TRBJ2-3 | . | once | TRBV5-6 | TGTGCCAGCAGCTCCCCCACTACAAAGGGTCATACGCAGTATTTT | CASSSPTTKGHTQYF
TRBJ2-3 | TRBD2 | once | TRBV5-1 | TGCGCCAGCACCTCGACTAGCGGGGGCACAGATACGCAGTATTTT | CASTSTSGGTDTQYF
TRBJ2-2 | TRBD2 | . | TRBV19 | TGTGCCAGTAGTGTTAGCGGGGTTGACACCGGGGAGCTGTTTTTT | CASSVSGVDTGELFF
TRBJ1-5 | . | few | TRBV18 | TGTGCCAGCTCATTCGGGTTACTTCAGCCCCAGCATTTT | CASSFGLLQPQHF
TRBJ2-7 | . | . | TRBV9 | TGTGCCAGCAGCGTAGTTACTAAATACGAGCAGTACTTC | CASSVVTKYEQYF
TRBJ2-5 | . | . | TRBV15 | TGTGCCACCGATAATGATCCCGGGACAAGCCAAGAGACCCAGTACTTC | CATDNDPGTSQETQYF
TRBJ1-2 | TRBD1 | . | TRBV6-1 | TGTGCCACATCTGGGGGGACAGAAACCTTCTATGGCTACACCTTC | CATSGGTETFYGYTF
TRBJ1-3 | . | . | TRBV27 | TGTGCCAGCAGTTTAAATTACAGAAACACCATATATTTT | CASSLNYRNTIYF
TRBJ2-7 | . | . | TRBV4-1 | TGCGCCAGCAGCCAAGAAGTTTCGGGGGCCATTCACGAGCAGTACTTC | CASSQEVSGAIHEQYF
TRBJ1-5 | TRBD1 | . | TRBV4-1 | TGCGCCAGCAGCCAAAGCAGGGGGGGCAATCAGCCCCAGCATTTT | CASSQSRGGNQPQHF
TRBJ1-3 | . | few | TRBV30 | TGTGCCTGGAGTAAAGGGGGCTCTGGAAACACCATATATTTT | CAWSKGGSGNTIYF
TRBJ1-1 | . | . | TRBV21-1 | TGTGCCAGCAGCAAAAAGATTATGAGTTACATGAACACTGAAGCTTTCTTT | CASSKKIMSYMNTEAFF
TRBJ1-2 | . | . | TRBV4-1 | TGCGCCAGCAGCCAAGACGTTTTAACAGGGCTTTATGGCTACACCTTC | CASSQDVLTGLYGYTF
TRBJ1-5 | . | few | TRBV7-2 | TGTGCCAGCAGCTATAGTCGGGATCAGCCCCAGCATTTT | CASSYSRDQPQHF
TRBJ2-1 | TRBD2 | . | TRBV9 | TGTGCCAGCAGCGTAGTGACTAGCGGGACCGATGAGCAGTTCTTC | CASSVVTSGTDEQFF
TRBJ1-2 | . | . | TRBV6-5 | TGTGCCAGCGCCGTAATAGGATCATATGGCTACACCTTC | CASAVIGSYGYTF
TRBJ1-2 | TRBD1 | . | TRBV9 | TGTGCCAGCAGCGGAGGAAGTCGGGACAGGGATTATGGCTACACCTTC | CASSGGSRDRDYGYTF
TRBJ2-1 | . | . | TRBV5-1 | TGCGCCAGCAGCGGACCCCAGGGTCATGAGCAGTTCTTC | CASSGPQGHEQFF
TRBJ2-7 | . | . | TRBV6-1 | TGTGCCAGCAGTGATCTACAGGGAATCCAGTACGAGCAGTACTTC | CASSDLQGIQYEQYF
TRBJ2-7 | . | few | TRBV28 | TGTGCCAGCACGCCCGTGAGAGGCGAGCAGTACTTC | CASTPVRGEQYF
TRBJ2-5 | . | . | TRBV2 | TGTGCCAGCAGCGGGACTGTGGGGGAGACCCAGTACTTC | CASSGTVGETQYF
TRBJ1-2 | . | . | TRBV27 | TGTGCCAGCAGTCCCCGGGACTACTATGGCTACACCTTC | CASSPRDYYGYTF
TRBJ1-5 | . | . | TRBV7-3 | TGTGCCAGCAGCTTCCCGCGAGTTAGCAATCAGCCCCAGCATTTT | CASSFPRVSNQPQHF
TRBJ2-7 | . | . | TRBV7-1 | TGTGCCAGCAGCTTATCCGGGCGGACCTACGAGCAGTACTTC | CASSLSGRTYEQYF
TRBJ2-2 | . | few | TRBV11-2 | TGTGCCAGCAGCCCGCCGGGGTACACCGGGGAGCTGTTTTTT | CASSPPGYTGELFF
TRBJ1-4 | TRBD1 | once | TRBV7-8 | TGTGCCAGCAGCTTAGCGGGGACAGCAAATGAAAAACTGTTTTTT | CASSLAGTANEKLFF
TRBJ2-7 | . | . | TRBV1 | TGCACCAGCCTTGGGGCCAGGGACTCCGCCTACGAGCAGTACTTC | CTSLGARDSAYEQYF
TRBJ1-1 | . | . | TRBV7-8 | TGTGCCAGCAGCTCGAGGGAGGGGGAGGGCGCTGAAGCTTTCTTT | CASSSREGEGAEAFF
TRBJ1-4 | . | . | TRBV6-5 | TGTGCCAGCAGCTCGCCGGGATTAGGGGAAAAACTGTTTTTT | CASSSPGLGEKLFF
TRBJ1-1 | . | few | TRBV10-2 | TGCGCCAGCACCACCCCCCGGGGGACTGAAGCTTTCTTT | CASTTPRGTEAFF
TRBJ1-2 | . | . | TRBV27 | TGTGCCAGCTACGGGGTCCGGGACACTAGAAAAGGCTATGGCTACACCTTC | CASYGVRDTRKGYGYTF
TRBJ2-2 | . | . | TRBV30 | TGTGCCTGGAGTGCGAGGGTGGGGGAGCTGTTTTTT | CAWSARVGELFF
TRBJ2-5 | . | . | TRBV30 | TGTGCCTGGAGCGAAGAGACCCAGTACTTC | CAWSEETQYF
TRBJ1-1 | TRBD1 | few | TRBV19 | TGTGCCAGTAGTAGAGCCCAGGGGGGGACTGAAGCTTTCTTT | CASSRAQGGTEAFF
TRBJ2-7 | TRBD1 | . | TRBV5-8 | TGTGCCAGCAGCTTGGACAGGGGCCTATCCGAGCAGTACTTC | CASSLDRGLSEQYF